This TCR beta chain derives from a study of cytomegalovirus exposure and HLA in healthy donors. About this clone: Its specificity is not known.

Trimming took off 0 bases at V and 9 bases at J, with 11 bases between the two ends. Germline CDR1 reads WSHSY; CDR2 reads SAAADI. The CDR3 loop spans 13 amino acids. PCR used 60 Vbeta primers and 13 Jbeta primers. Source study methods: A later analysis tallied about 80 million unique TCR beta chains, 8.5 million to 11 million of them shared. Clones were read by immunoSEQ multiplex PCR, and TCRdb kept only the in-frame ones, dropping some. The V and J calls and the clone size are those of that table, but D and trimming were determined from the DNA. Its clone listing holds roughly 39,000 clones. Study-level results: A later analysis showed HLA-associated TCR beta chains outstripping equally common others in clonal expansion. The classifier reportedly diagnosed cytomegalovirus status with high specificity and sensitivity.

The source material was PBMCs. This chain links TRBV10-2 with TRBJ1-1; D call uncertain. This TCR was sampled from a man aged 25 to 40 in good health and CMV-seronegative. The chain's CDR3 is CASSESGGLKAFF. As DNA, the CDR3 is TGCGCCAGCAGTGAGTCGGGAGGGTTGAAAGCTTTCTTT.